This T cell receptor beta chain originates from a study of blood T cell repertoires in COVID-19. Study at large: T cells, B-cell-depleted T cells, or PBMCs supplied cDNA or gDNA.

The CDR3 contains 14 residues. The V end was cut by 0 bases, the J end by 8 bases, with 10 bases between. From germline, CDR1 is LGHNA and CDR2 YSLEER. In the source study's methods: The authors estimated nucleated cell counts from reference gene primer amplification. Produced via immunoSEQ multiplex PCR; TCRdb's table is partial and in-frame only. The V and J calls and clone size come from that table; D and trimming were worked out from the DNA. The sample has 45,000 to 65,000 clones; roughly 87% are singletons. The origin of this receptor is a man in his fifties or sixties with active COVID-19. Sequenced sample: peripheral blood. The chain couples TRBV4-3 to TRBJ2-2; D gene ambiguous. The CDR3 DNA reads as TGCGCCAGCAGCCAAGAAAATAGCCCGGGGGAGCTGTTTTTT. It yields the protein CASSQENSPGELFF.